These 28 T cell receptor beta chains share one sample of origin, sequenced in a study of T cells after yellow fever vaccination. TCRdb ran MiXCR on the 5' RACE reads and lists one entry per CDR3 protein. Of 95,000 to 150,000 distinct CDR3 sequences detected, 7.4% appear once; the ten largest clones hold approximately 2.7%. Sequenced here: CD4+ T cells sorted from PBMCs, sampled approximately 11 days after the first yellow fever vaccination. The receptor source for this set is a young man who received the YFV17D yellow fever vaccine.

The chain uses TRBV11-3 and TRBJ2-5; D call uncertain. Per the germline V gene, CDR1 is SGHNT and CDR2 is YENEEA. The CDR3 totals 14 residues. The V and J ends lost 5 bases and 3 bases respectively, with 13 bases between them. The CDR3 bases are TGTGCCAGCAGCCCCCGTCTGATCGAAGAGACCCAGTACTTC. Translating it yields CASSPRLIEETQYF.

The V and J genes are TRBV6-5 and TRBJ2-5, with TRBD2 as a possible D gene (6 bases). The CDR3 covers 13 residues. CDR1 MNHEY and CDR2 SVGAGI come from the germline V gene. Trimming removed 5 bases at V and 1 base at J, with 8 bases between. The CDR3 region is CASSTSSQETQYF. CDR3 sequence (DNA): TGTGCCAGCAGTACTAGCAGCCAAGAGACCCAGTACTTC.

This clonotype was counted ten times or more. The chain is built from TRBV4-3 and TRBJ2-3; possible D gene TRBD1, 6 bases. Deletions cut 4 bases from V and 6 bases from J, with 11 bases between. The CDR3 is 13 residues long. Germline loops: CDR1 LGHNA, CDR2 YSLEER. DNA for the CDR3: TGCGCCAGCAGCCCTGGACAGAGTGATACGCAGTATTTT. Amino acid sequence: CASSPGQSDTQYF.

This clonotype has a count of ten or more. The chain couples TRBV5-1 to TRBJ1-2, with D possibly matching TRBD1 (5 bases). Deletions cut 4 bases from V and 7 bases from J, with 23 bases between. This CDR3 comprises 16 residues. CDR1 and CDR2 from the germline V gene are SGHRS and YFSETQ. The CDR3: CASSRGDRDRAGGYTF. The CDR3 bases are TGCGCCAGCAGCCGGGGAGACCGCGACAGAGCCGGTGGCTACACCTTC.

This clonotype was observed many times. The CDR3 sequence is CAIRGLAGQTQYF. The CDR3 DNA follows: TGTGCCATCCGCGGACTAGCGGGGCAGACCCAGTACTTC. The gene calls are TRBV10-3 and TRBJ2-5, with TRBD2 matching over 12 bases. Per germline, CDR1 ENHRY and CDR2 SYGVKD. Unmatched junction bases numbered 4, after V lost 8 bases and J lost 6 bases. This CDR3 is built from 13 residues.

This clonotype came up many times. This chain connects TRBV7-2 to TRBJ2-2; D not certain. Trimming cost V 5 bases and J 4 bases, with 5 bases left between them. The CDR3 covers 12 residues. In germline, CDR1 is SGHTA, CDR2 FQGNSA. For the CDR3, the DNA is TGTGCCAGCAGCGAAACCACCGGGGAGCTGTTTTTT. It codes for CASSETTGELFF.

Ten or more counts support this clonotype. This chain links TRBV28 with TRBJ2-5; 7 nucleotides agree with TRBD2. Unmatched junction bases numbered 15, after V lost 5 bases and J lost 3 bases. Germline V CDR1 and CDR2: MDHEN, SYDVKM. The CDR3 is made up of 17 amino acids. CDR3 coding DNA: TGTGCCAGCAGTCACCCATACAGGCTAGCGGAGAAAGAGACCCAGTACTTC. This encodes CASSHPYRLAEKETQYF.

This clonotype has only a few counts. The CDR3 spells CASSPSLGSYEQYV. In nucleotides, the CDR3 is TGTGCCAGCAGCCCAAGCCTTGGATCCTACGAGCAGTACGTC. J is TRBJ2-7 and V is TRBV5-5; no firm D call. The V end lost 4 bases, the J end lost 1 base, and 12 bases lay between the germline ends. The CDR3 runs 14 residues. The V gene's germline CDR1 is SGHKS and CDR2 YYEKEE (reference sequence).

This clonotype was found many times. The CDR3 DNA sequence: TGTGCCAGCAGTAGGGGCAGAGAAGAGACCCAGTACTTC. Its translation: CASSRGREETQYF. The J gene is TRBJ2-5, the V gene TRBV7-2; TRBD1 is a possible D gene (5 bases). V dropped 6 bases and J dropped 3 bases, with 11 bases sitting between them. The CDR3 has 13 residues. Germline V gene data show CDR1 as SGHTA and CDR2 as FQGNSA.

V gene TRBV2 combines with J gene TRBJ2-7, with D perhaps matching TRBD1 or TRBD2 (5 bases each). Germline CDR1 and CDR2: SNHLY and FYNNEI. The germline V and J ends were trimmed by 3 bases and 0 bases, with 9 bases remaining between them. The CDR3 contains 14 residues. The CDR3 nucleotides are TGTGCCAGCAGTGATTGGGGGAACTCCTACGAGCAGTACTTC. It encodes CASSDWGNSYEQYF.

At least ten counts were recorded for this clonotype. The CDR3 DNA reads TGTGCCAGCAGTTTATTACCGGCCAATGAGCAGTTCTTC. Its protein product is CASSLLPANEQFF. The V and J genes are TRBV12-3 or TRBV12-4 and TRBJ2-1; D is undetermined. The CDR3 has 13 residues. Trimming left V 2 bases short and J 6 bases short, with 8 bases between.

The sample holds many counts of this clonotype. The chain carries TRBV5-1 and TRBJ2-3; possibly TRBD2 for D (5 bases). Germline CDR1 and CDR2: SGHRS and YFSETQ. The CDR3 spans 14 residues. V shed 4 bases and J shed 4 bases, with 13 bases lying between them. In nucleotides, the CDR3 is TGCGCCAGCAGCCCCGGAGAGGGCGCAGATACGCAGTATTTT. Protein: CASSPGEGADTQYF.

Many counts were recorded for this clonotype. The chain recombines TRBV20-1 with TRBJ2-4, with TRBD1 matching over 7 bases. Germline CDR1 reads DFQATT; CDR2 reads SNEGSKA (reference sequence). This CDR3 spans 16 amino acids. V lost 6 bases and J lost 2; bases outside the gene matches: 13. The CDR3 reads CSADLITGVTKNIQYF. The CDR3, as DNA: TGCAGTGCCGATCTTATCACAGGGGTAACCAAAAACATTCAGTACTTC.

The sample holds many counts of this clonotype. The chain carries TRBV29-1 and TRBJ2-5, with D uncertain. Germline values: CDR1 SQVTM, CDR2 ANQGSEA. Trimming took off 4 bases at V and 6 bases at J, with 9 bases between the two ends. The CDR3 has 11 residues. CDR3 in DNA: TGCAGCGTTGCCCCCACGCAGACCCAGTACTTC. It translates to CSVAPTQTQYF.

By sample share, this clonotype is medium-sized (0.01 to 0.1%). CDR3 protein: CASSLDGRTGELFF. CDR3 bases: TGTGCCAGCAGCTTAGACGGGAGGACCGGGGAGCTGTTTTTT. V usage is TRBV7-2 and J usage is TRBJ2-2, with 7 bases matching TRBD2. This CDR3 region has 14 residues. After removal of 1 base from V and 5 bases from J, the junction contained 1 base not matched to a gene. Germline assignment: CDR1 SGHTA and CDR2 FQGNSA.

The rearrangement links TRBV6-6 to TRBJ1-5; TRBD1 matches 9 bases. Germline CDR1 and CDR2: MNHNY and SVGAGI (reference sequence). V lost 10 bases and J lost 6; bases outside the gene matches: 4. The CDR3 covers 12 residues. CDR3 protein: CATQGATQPQHF. DNA for the CDR3: TGTGCCACACAGGGGGCTACTCAGCCCCAGCATTTT.

This clonotype showed up many times. The chain carries TRBV3-1 and TRBJ2-7, with D possibly TRBD1 on 5 matching bases. Trimming removed 4 bases from V and 3 bases from J, with 13 bases in between. CDR3 length: 14 amino acids. CDR1 and CDR2 (germline): LGHDT, YNNKEL (reference sequence). For the CDR3, the DNA is TGTGCCAGCAGCCGGGGCAGTCCTGGCTACGAGCAGTACTTC. This gives the protein CASSRGSPGYEQYF.

Ten or more counts support this clonotype. This sequence joins TRBV2 and TRBJ2-3; 10 nucleotides line up with TRBD2. CDR3 length: 15 amino acids. The germline V gene has CDR1 SNHLY and CDR2 FYNNEI. V shed 6 bases, J shed 1 base, and the junction held 4 bases outside the gene matches. CDR3 region: CASRTGTSGTDTQYF. The CDR3 nucleotides read TGTGCCAGCAGGACCGGGACTAGCGGCACAGATACGCAGTATTTT. Filled out from reference TRBV2 and TRBJ2-3, the complete variable domain reads EPEVTQTPSHQVTQMGQEVILRCVPISNHLYFYWYRQILGQKVEFLVSFYNNEISEKSEIFDDQFSVERPDGSNFTLKIRSTKLEDSAMYFCASRTGTSGTDTQYFGPGTRLTVL.

This clonotype came up a few times. The CDR3 sequence: CASSYVDRDLTEAFF. The CDR3 bases are TGTGCCAGCAGTTACGTTGACAGGGATTTAACTGAAGCTTTCTTT. The chain joins TRBV6-5 to TRBJ1-1, with TRBD1 matching 7 bases. Germline CDR1 reads MNHEY; CDR2 reads SVGAGI. Trimming took 2 bases from V and 5 from J; bases not matched to a gene: 8. This CDR3 has 15 amino acids.

This clonotype was counted ten times or more. V gene TRBV12-3 or TRBV12-4 combines with J gene TRBJ2-3; D may be TRBD1 or TRBD2 (6 bases each). This CDR3 has 12 amino acids. V gave up 6 bases and J gave up 6 bases, with 10 bases separating them. The DNA of the CDR3 is TGTGCCAGCAGGCGGGACACTGATACGCAGTATTTT. As protein: CASRRDTDTQYF.

At least ten counts were recorded for this clonotype. The rearrangement uses TRBV5-1 and TRBJ2-5; D uncertain. The V gene lost 2 bases and the J gene lost 2 bases, with 7 bases spanning the gap. Germline values: CDR1 SGHRS, CDR2 YFSETQ. The CDR3 has 13 amino acids. This CDR3 reads CASSFSRQETQYF. The DNA for the CDR3 is TGCGCCAGCAGCTTCTCCAGGCAAGAGACCCAGTACTTC.

This clonotype was counted many times. This rearrangement joins TRBV29-1 to TRBJ1-1; 10 bases are shared with TRBD1. The CDR3 has 12 amino acids. The ends lost 4 bases at V and 10 bases at J; junction bases unmatched: 6. Germline V gene data show CDR1 as SQVTM and CDR2 as ANQGSEA. Here the CDR3 DNA reads TGCAGCGTTGGTGACAGGGGGCGCGGAGCTTTCTTT. Translation: CSVGDRGRGAFF.

This clonotype has ten or more counts. The V and J genes are TRBV7-3 and TRBJ1-1; D is perhaps TRBD1 (6 bases). Germline CDR1 is SGHTA and CDR2 is FQGTGA. CDR3 size: 13 residues. V lost 4 bases, J lost 3 bases, and 9 bases lay in between. The CDR3 protein is CASSSGQHTEAFF. CDR3 nucleotides: TGTGCCAGCAGCTCCGGACAGCACACTGAAGCTTTCTTT.

This clonotype was seen a handful of times. The rearrangement links TRBV30 to TRBJ2-2, with D possibly called TRBD1 or TRBD2 (5 bases each). Between the trimmed V and J ends, which lost 0 bases and 7 bases, there was a span of 27 bases. Germline values: CDR1 GTSNPN, CDR2 SVGIG (reference sequence). The CDR3 has 19 residues. CDR3 loop: CAWSVPTPSGQGRYGELFF. The CDR3 DNA follows: TGTGCCTGGAGTGTACCCACCCCGTCGGGGCAGGGAAGATACGGGGAGCTGTTTTTT.

Only a few counts were recorded for this clonotype. The chain joins TRBV5-3 to TRBJ1-2; 10 bases are a match to TRBD1. TRBV5-3 is identified as an open reading frame with a role that is uncertain. V lost 9 bases, J lost 0 bases, and 8 bases stayed unmatched. The CDR3 runs 15 residues. The CDR3 region is CAIGPGTGANYGYTF. Here the CDR3 DNA reads TGTGCCATCGGCCCCGGGACAGGGGCTAACTATGGCTACACCTTC.

With regard to this clonotype: A much larger clone differs from this one at a single base, so this may be a read error. The J gene is TRBJ1-5, the V gene TRBV2; TRBD1 aligns across 8 bases. The CDR3 spans 14 residues. CDR1 and CDR2 (germline): SNHLY, FYNNEI. The CDR3 sequence is CASSGPGGNQLQHF. In DNA form, the CDR3 reads TGTGCCAGCAGTGGACCAGGGGGCAATCAGCTCCAGCATTTT.

This clonotype appeared many times. The chain joins TRBV5-1 to TRBJ1-1; tentatively, D is TRBD1 (6 bases). The CDR3 has 15 residues. Germline V lookup: CDR1 SGHRS, CDR2 YFSETQ. V lost 6 bases and J 3 bases, leaving 18 bases between the germline ends. CDR3 amino acids: CASTEGVSMYTEAFF. The CDR3 DNA follows: TGCGCCAGCACGGAGGGGGTCTCCATGTACACTGAAGCTTTCTTT.

The table lists this clonotype with many counts. The chain recombines TRBV20-1 with TRBJ2-3; D might be TRBD1 (6 bases). The CDR3 consists of 12 residues. CDR1 is DFQATT, CDR2 SNEGSKA, per germline (reference sequence). Trimming pared 8 bases from V and 4 bases from J, leaving 13 bases between. CDR3: CSPGGGADTQYF. CDR3 DNA: TGCAGTCCGGGTGGGGGCGCAGATACGCAGTATTTT.